The source of this T cell receptor beta chain is a study of Ad26.COV2.S vaccination and SARS-CoV-2 variants (dated by TCRdb to the early 2020s). About the full investigation: Vaccine-arm donors were drawn from COV1001, a multicentre, randomized, double-blind, placebo-controlled phase I-IIa trial of Ad26.COV2.S in healthy adults. Ad26.COV2.S was administered intramuscularly at 5 x 10^10 or 1 x 10^11 viral particles, either as a single shot or as two shots given 56 days apart. Sequencing of the TCRbeta repertoire served to evaluate the specificity and breadth of SARS-CoV-2-reactive T cell receptors following Ad26.COV2.S vaccination. A total of 32 samples were included in the TCR-sequenced set, comprising roughly 19 Ad26.COV2.S vaccine recipients, 5 placebo recipients and 8 SARS-CoV-2 convalescent individuals. Trial participants were randomized into five groups of five: low-dose or high-dose Ad26.COV2.S given once or twice, or placebo on both occasions. Investigators remained blinded to trial group allocation during experiments and outcome assessment.

The sample's treatment or condition label, in plain terms: around 19 received Ad26.COV2.S at low or high dose, single or two shots; roughly five received placebo; per-sample allocation not given. For vaccine and placebo recipients, repertoires were sequenced using samples collected on day 63 after the first injection. Between 29 July and 7 August 2020, Cohort 1b enrolled around 25 adults aged 18-55 years at one site in Boston, USA. Ad26.COV2.S was a replication-incompetent adenovirus type 26 vector expressing a prefusion-stabilized SARS-CoV-2 spike protein from the original Wuhan strain. Overall study results and their limits: The study was not powered to compare responses between vaccine doses or regimens. Ad26.COV2.S recipients had higher spike-specific TCR breadth than placebo recipients (P = 0.0014). After vaccination, spike-specific CD8+ and CD4+ T cell responses were reported to show substantial breadth. Non-spike TCR breadth was comparable between vaccine and placebo recipients, consistent with the vaccine containing only spike. The authors noted that the TCR breadth and depth analyses may have underestimated total T cell responses.

Notes on this clone: Its antigen is not yet known. The record has no base qualities; no much larger clone is one base away.

The immunoSEQ Assay was used to sequence TCRbeta CDR3 regions. After extraction, genomic DNA underwent amplification by bias-controlled multiplex PCR, followed by high-throughput sequencing. In the original analysis: To quantify the absolute abundance of each unique TCRbeta CDR3 region, sequences were collapsed and filtered. T cell fraction was estimated by normalizing TCRbeta template counts to usable DNA, which was measured by amplifying reference genes present in all nucleated cells. Repertoire TCRs were annotated as SARS-CoV-2-specific by exact matching of V gene, CDR3 amino acid sequence and J gene to a known reactive TCR set. The reference SARS-CoV-2 TCR set was derived from MIRA and filtered for enrichment in COVID-19-positive ImmuneCODE repertoires, a step that removed public or cross-reactive TCRs. Using the MIRA antigens, annotated TCRs were further analysed by specific ORF or by position within an ORF. Depth was the summed frequency of annotated unique rearrangements, while breadth was defined as annotated unique rearrangements over total unique productive rearrangements. TCR breadth was compared between groups using two-sided Wilcoxon rank-sum tests. Here the immuneACCESS table is served through TCRdb, limited to in-frame sequences with V and J called. Missing clones are a known gap in these copies; in checked studies unresolved V genes cover under half, and the rest lacks a known reason. For V, J and clone size, that table is used; D and trimming come from the DNA. The sample contains roughly 350,000 clones, around 88% of them found a single time. About 5% of the sample is taken by the ten largest.

V is cut back by 6 bases and J by 7 bases, with 4 bases in the junction unmatched. The CDR3 spans 13 residues, from the cysteine through the phenylalanine. The sequence is cut down to CDR3 DNA, 39 bases in frame from base 1. In the germline V gene, CDR1 corresponds to MNHEY and CDR2 to SVGEGT. The chain is made from TRBV6-2 or TRBV6-3 and TRBJ1-5; TRBD1 lines up with 9 middle nucleotides. The sequence came from a person between 18 and 65 years old who received the Ad26.COV2.S COVID-19 vaccine or a placebo. This material consisted of peripheral blood, taken in a trial of Ad26.COV2.S vaccine versus placebo. The CDR3 corresponds to CASSGQGPQPQHF. The DNA is TGTGCCAGCAGCGGACAGGGGCCGCAGCCCCAGCATTTT.